Described below is a single TCR beta chain sequence and its context. Sequencing of TCR beta covered CD8+ and CD4+ T cells obtained from blood. The sample belongs to a study of CD8 T cells in Susac syndrome. Reverse transcription of about 0.5 to 1 ug RNA was carried out with random hexamers. The method of amplification for TCR beta CDR3 was immunoSEQ multiplex PCR, covering 54 Vbeta and 13 Jbeta. Via MiXCR, TCRdb re-called the immunoSEQ multiplex PCR reads, giving one row per CDR3 protein. The table has around 190,000 distinct CDR3 sequences, approximately 93% seen once. V was pared by 8 bases and J by 9 bases, with 10 bases of the junction left unmatched. The V gene's germline CDR1 is LNHDA and CDR2 SQIVND (reference sequence). There are 13 residues in the CDR3.

What was sequenced was CD4+ T cells from PBMCs. V gene TRBV19 combines with J gene TRBJ2-4; TRBD1 aligns across 7 bases. This TCR derives from a human donor in good health. CDR3 residues: CASRSGGVSIQYF. The CDR3 coding sequence is TGTGCCAGTCGGTCAGGGGGAGTCTCCATTCAGTACTTC. Filled out from reference TRBV19 and TRBJ2-4, the complete variable domain reads DGGITQSPKYLFRKEGQNVTLSCEQNLNHDAMYWYRQDPGQGLRLIYYSQIVNDFQKGDIAEGYSVSREKKESFPLTVTSAQKNPTAFYLCASRSGGVSIQYFGAGTRLSVL.